This TCR beta chain was sequenced in a study of Ad26.COV2.S vaccination and SARS-CoV-2 variants (dated by TCRdb to the early 2020s). Context from the whole study: Donors in the vaccine arm were drawn from COV1001, a multicentre, randomized, double-blind, placebo-controlled phase I-IIa trial testing Ad26.COV2.S in healthy adults. Investigators did not know the trial group allocation while performing experiments and assessing outcomes. TCRbeta repertoire sequencing was used to assess the specificity and breadth of SARS-CoV-2-reactive T cell receptors after Ad26.COV2.S vaccination. Participants in the trial were split at random into five groups of five each, receiving low-dose or high-dose Ad26.COV2.S once or twice, or else placebo on both occasions. The TCR-sequenced set comprised approximately 32 samples: some 19 Ad26.COV2.S vaccine recipients, 5 placebo recipients and 8 SARS-CoV-2 convalescent individuals. Ad26.COV2.S was administered intramuscularly at 5 x 10^10 or 1 x 10^11 viral particles, either as a single shot or as two shots given 56 days apart.

The immunoSEQ Assay was the method used to sequence TCRbeta CDR3 regions. After extraction, genomic DNA underwent amplification by bias-controlled multiplex PCR, followed by high-throughput sequencing. In the source study's methods: To quantify the absolute abundance of every unique TCRbeta CDR3 region, sequences were collapsed and filtered. Usable DNA was measured by amplifying reference genes present in all nucleated cells, and TCRbeta template counts were normalized to that usable DNA to estimate T cell fraction. Repertoire TCRs were annotated as SARS-CoV-2-specific when V gene, CDR3 amino acid sequence and J gene were exactly matched to a known reactive TCR set. The reference SARS-CoV-2 TCR set came from MIRA and was filtered for enrichment in COVID-19-positive ImmuneCODE repertoires, removing public or cross-reactive TCRs. Using the MIRA antigens, annotated TCRs were further analysed by specific ORF or by position within an ORF. Breadth was defined as annotated unique rearrangements over total unique productive rearrangements; depth was the summed frequency of those rearrangements. Group comparisons of TCR breadth used two-sided Wilcoxon rank-sum tests. TCRdb stores this immuneACCESS table with in-frame sequences only. Part of the clones is absent; in the studies checked, under half of the shortfall reflects unresolved V genes, and no reason is known for the rest. That table gives V, J and clone size, and the DNA gave D and trimming. The sample profile shows about 260,000 clones; approximately 90% of them were found once. Roughly 3% of the sample comes from the top ten.

A note on this clone: Its antigen remains unidentified. No much larger clonotype is one base removed from it; base qualities were not supplied.

General study outcomes and caveats: After vaccination, spike-specific CD8+ and CD4+ T cell responses were reported to show substantial breadth. Compared with placebo recipients, Ad26.COV2.S recipients showed higher spike-specific TCR breadth (P = 0.0014). The study was not powered for comparison of responses between vaccine doses or regimens. The authors noted that the TCR breadth and depth analyses may have underestimated total T cell responses. Vaccine and placebo recipients had comparable non-spike TCR breadth, which fits with the vaccine containing only spike.

The intended sense of this specimen's treatment or condition label: some 20 received Ad26.COV2.S at low or high dose, single or two shots; 5 received placebo; per-sample allocation not given. For vaccine and placebo recipients, repertoires were sequenced using samples collected on day 63 after the first injection. Cohort 1b enrolled roughly 25 adults aged 18-55 years at a single site in Boston, USA, between 29 July and 7 August 2020. Ad26.COV2.S was a replication-incompetent adenovirus type 26 vector that expressed a prefusion-stabilized SARS-CoV-2 spike protein derived from the original Wuhan strain. V is cut back by 4 bases and J by 3 bases, with 10 bases in the junction unmatched. The germline V gene (reference sequence) supplies CDR1 MNHEY and CDR2 SMNVEV. From its cysteine to its phenylalanine, the CDR3 spans 17 amino acids. Just CDR3 DNA is preserved here, 51 bases in frame from base 1.

The receptor was derived from a person between 18 and 65 years old who received the Ad26.COV2.S COVID-19 vaccine or a placebo. The rearranged segments are TRBV27 and TRBJ1-3; 9 central bases correspond to TRBD1. The material was peripheral blood, obtained in a trial of Ad26.COV2.S vaccine versus placebo. The DNA is as follows: TGTGCCAGCAGTTCGTTACAGGGGGCGTTTCTTGGAAACACCATATATTTT. Its product reads: CASSSLQGAFLGNTIYF.